The clone carrying this TCR beta chain appeared many times. Its cognate antigen is unknown. The protocol attached unique molecular identifiers to individual cDNA molecules. One entry per CDR3 protein results from TCRdb running MiXCR on the 5' RACE reads. The profile shows 26,000 or so distinct CDR3 sequences, 4.5% to 5.5% of them singletons. This record comes from a study of early T cells in non-severe SARS-CoV-2 infection. Overall study context: RNA in bulk from unsorted whole blood was sequenced, and chains were unpaired.

The CDR3 runs 16 residues. CDR1 is SGHTA and CDR2 is FQGNSA in the germline V gene. V gave up 3 bases and J gave up 1 base; unmatched junction bases: 5. Study-level results: VDJdb matching skewed toward anti-spike CD8 responses, missing private and CD4 specificities.

This clonotype was sampled from an adult who was a healthcare worker with PCR-confirmed SARS-CoV-2 infection or an uninfected control (not recorded which). The sample taken for sequencing was whole blood. The chain is built from TRBV7-2 and TRBJ2-3; 9 bases are shared with TRBD1. CDR3 residues: CASSFGTGYGTDTQYF. In DNA form, the CDR3 reads TGTGCCAGCAGCTTTGGGACAGGGTACGGCACAGATACGCAGTATTTT.